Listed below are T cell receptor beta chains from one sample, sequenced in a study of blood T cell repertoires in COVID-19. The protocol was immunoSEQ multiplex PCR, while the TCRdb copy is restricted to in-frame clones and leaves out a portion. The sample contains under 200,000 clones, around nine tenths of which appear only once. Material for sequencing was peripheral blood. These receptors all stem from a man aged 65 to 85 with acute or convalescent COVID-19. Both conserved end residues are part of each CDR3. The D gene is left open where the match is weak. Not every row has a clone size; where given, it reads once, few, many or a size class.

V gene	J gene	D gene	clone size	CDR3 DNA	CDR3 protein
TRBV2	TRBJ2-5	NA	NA	TGTGCCAGCAGTGTTTCCAACCAGGGTGCGCAAGAGACCCAGTACTTC	CASSVSNQGAQETQYF
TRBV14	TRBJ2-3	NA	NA	TGTGCCAGCAGCCAAGACGGGTTCCACACAGATACGCAGTATTTT	CASSQDGFHTDTQYF
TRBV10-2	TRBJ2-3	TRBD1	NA	TGCGCCAGCACCGAGTTGGGGACAGGGACAGATACGCAGTATTTT	CASTELGTGTDTQYF
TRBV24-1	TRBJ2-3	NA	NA	TGTGCCACCAGTGATGTGGAGGGTGCGGCAGATACGCAGTATTTT	CATSDVEGAADTQYF
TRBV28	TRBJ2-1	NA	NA	TGTGCCAGCAGTTTAAATACCTACAATGAGCAGTTCTTC	CASSLNTYNEQFF
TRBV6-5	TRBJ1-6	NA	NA	TGTGCCAGCAGTCGAATCCAGGGGATAGGTTCACCCCTCCACTTT	CASSRIQGIGSPLHF
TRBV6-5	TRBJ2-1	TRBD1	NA	TGTGCCAGCAGTTACCGACCGGACAGGGGTGGCAATGAGCAGTTCTTC	CASSYRPDRGGNEQFF
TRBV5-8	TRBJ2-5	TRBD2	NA	TGTGCCAGCAGCTTCGGGACTAGCGGAGAGACCCAGTACTTC	CASSFGTSGETQYF
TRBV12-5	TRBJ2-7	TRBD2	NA	TGTGCTAGTGGTTTAAGCGGGAGAGGCGAGCAGTACTTC	CASGLSGRGEQYF
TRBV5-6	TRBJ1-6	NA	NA	TGTGCCAGCAGCCGCGGGACGGGACCTTCACCCCTCCACTTT	CASSRGTGPSPLHF
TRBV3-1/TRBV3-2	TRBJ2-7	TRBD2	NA	TGTGCCAGCAGCCCCCCGGGGGGGGTAAGCGAGCAGTACTTC	CASSPPGGVSEQYF
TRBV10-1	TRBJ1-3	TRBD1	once	TGCGCCAGCAGCGCCTCGACAGGGTCTGGAAACACCATATATTTT	CASSASTGSGNTIYF
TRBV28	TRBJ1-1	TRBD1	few	TGTGCCAGCAGAGAGGACAGGGGTTGGACTGAAGCTTTCTTT	CASREDRGWTEAFF
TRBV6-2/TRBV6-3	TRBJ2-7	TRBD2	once	TGTGCCAGCAGCCCCCTGCGCGGGCGGGGGGGCCTGAACGAGCAGTACTTC	CASSPLRGRGGLNEQYF
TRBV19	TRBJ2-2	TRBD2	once	TGTGCCAGTAGTACAACTAGCGGGAGAGGGAGGACCGGGGAGCTGTTTTTT	CASSTTSGRGRTGELFF
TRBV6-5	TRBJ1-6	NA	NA	TGTGCCAGCAGTCCCTCGGGAGGGGCGAATTCACCCCTCCACTTT	CASSPSGGANSPLHF
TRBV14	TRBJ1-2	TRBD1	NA	TGTGCCAGCAGCCTAAGGACAGGGGGAAGGGTCTATGGCTACACCTTC	CASSLRTGGRVYGYTF
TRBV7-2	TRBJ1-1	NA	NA	TGTGCCAGCAGCTCGGAGTGGAACACTGAAGCTTTCTTT	CASSSEWNTEAFF
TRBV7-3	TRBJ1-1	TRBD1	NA	TGTGCCAGCAGCTTCCAGGGGGCCCCTGAAGCTTTCTTT	CASSFQGAPEAFF
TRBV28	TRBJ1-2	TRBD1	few	TGTGCCAGCAGTCCAGGACAGGGCCGAGGGGGCTACACCTTC	CASSPGQGRGGYTF
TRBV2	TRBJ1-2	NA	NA	TGTGCCAGCAGTGAGGACAGCTCTAACTATGGCTACACCTTC	CASSEDSSNYGYTF
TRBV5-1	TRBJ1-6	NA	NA	TGCGCCAGCAGCTTTGGGCAGGGATCTTATAATTCACCCCTCCACTTT	CASSFGQGSYNSPLHF
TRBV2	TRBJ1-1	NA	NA	TGTGCCAGCTTAGGGGGGGGGAACACTGAAGCTTTCTTT	CASLGGGNTEAFF
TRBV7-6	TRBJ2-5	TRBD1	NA	TGTGCCAGCAGCTTATCATTTTGGGCAGGGGGTTCCGGAGAGACCCAGTACTTC	CASSLSFWAGGSGETQYF
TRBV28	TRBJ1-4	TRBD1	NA	TGTGCCAGCAGTTTTTACCAGGGGGAGGTTGAAAAACTGTTTTTT	CASSFYQGEVEKLFF
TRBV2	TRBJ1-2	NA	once	TGTGCCAGCAGCCCCCGGGGGGCCGCCTATGGCTACACCTTC	CASSPRGAAYGYTF
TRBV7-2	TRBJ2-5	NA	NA	TGTGCCAGCAGCTTAGTTGGACAGGAGACCCAGTACTTC	CASSLVGQETQYF
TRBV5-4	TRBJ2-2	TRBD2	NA	TGTGCCAGCAGCGTCGGGGGGGCCCGGACCGGGGAGCTGTTTTTT	CASSVGGARTGELFF
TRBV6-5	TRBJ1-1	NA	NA	TGTGCCAGCAAAGAACAACCGAACACTGAAGCTTTCTTT	CASKEQPNTEAFF
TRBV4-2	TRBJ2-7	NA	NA	TGTGCCAGCAGCCAAGATCTGATTATAAACAGCTACGAGCAGTACTTC	CASSQDLIINSYEQYF
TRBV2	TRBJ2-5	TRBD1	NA	TGTGCCAGCATCGGAGCTGGGACAGGGAGACAAGAGACCCAGTACTTC	CASIGAGTGRQETQYF
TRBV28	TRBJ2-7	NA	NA	TGTGCCAGCAGTTTTACCCTTTTCAGTACCTACGAGCAGTACTTC	CASSFTLFSTYEQYF
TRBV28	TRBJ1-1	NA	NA	TGTGCCAGCAGTTTACCCCCGGGGGACGAAGCTTTCTTT	CASSLPPGDEAFF
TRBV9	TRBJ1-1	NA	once	TGTGCCAGCAGCGCCCTGGGGGCAGGGGACACTGAAGCTTTCTTT	CASSALGAGDTEAFF
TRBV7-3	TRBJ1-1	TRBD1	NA	TGTGCCAGCAGCTCCCCAATCTCGACAGGGTCGGCCAGGTTTTCTGCTTTCTTT	CASSSPISTGSARFSAFF
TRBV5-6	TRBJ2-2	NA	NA	TGTGCCAGCAGCTTTTCCCCCAGGGCACCAACCGGGGAGCTGTTTTTT	CASSFSPRAPTGELFF
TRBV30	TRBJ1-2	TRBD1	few	TGTGCCTCACGAGGGGGCAGGACTAACTATGGCTACACCTTC	CASRGGRTNYGYTF
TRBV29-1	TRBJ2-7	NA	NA	TGCAGCGTTGGGGCGAGCAACGAGCAGTACTTC	CSVGASNEQYF
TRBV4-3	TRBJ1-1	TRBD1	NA	TGCGCCAGCAGCCATTCATGGGCAGGGGGCACTGAAGCTTTCTTT	CASSHSWAGGTEAFF
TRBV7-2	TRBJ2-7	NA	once	TGTGCCAGCAGCTTGTCGAAGGGGAACGAGCAGTACTTC	CASSLSKGNEQYF
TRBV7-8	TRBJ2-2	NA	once	TGTGCCAGCAGCATACAGTTTACGAACACCGGGGAGCTGTTTTTT	CASSIQFTNTGELFF
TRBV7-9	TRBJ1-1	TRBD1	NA	TGTGCCAGCAGCTCACCAGGGGGAGCTTTCTTT	CASSSPGGAFF
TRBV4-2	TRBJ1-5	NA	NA	TGTGCCAGCAGCCAAGGGGACACCTATAGCAATCAGCCCCAGCATTTT	CASSQGDTYSNQPQHF
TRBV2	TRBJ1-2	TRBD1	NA	TGTGCCAGCAGGGAAGGACAGGGGAGGTATGGCTACACCTTC	CASREGQGRYGYTF
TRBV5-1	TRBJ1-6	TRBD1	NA	TGCGCCAGCAGCTTGGGACAGGGGGTTAATTCACCCCTCCACTTT	CASSLGQGVNSPLHF
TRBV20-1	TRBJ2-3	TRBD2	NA	TGCAGTGCTAGTGGGGCTAGCGGGAGATTAGATACGCAGTATTTT	CSASGASGRLDTQYF
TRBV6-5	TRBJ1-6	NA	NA	TGTGCCAGCAGTCCAGGGTTCTCCTATAATTCACCCCTCCACTTT	CASSPGFSYNSPLHF
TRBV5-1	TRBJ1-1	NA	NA	TGCGCCAGCAGCCCGATACCTGACACATATGAAGCTTTCTTT	CASSPIPDTYEAFF
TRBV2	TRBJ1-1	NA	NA	TGTGCCAGCACTGGAGGGTCCACTGAAGCTTTCTTT	CASTGGSTEAFF
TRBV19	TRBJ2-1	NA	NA	TGTGCCAGTAGTTACCCGAGCTCCTACAATGAGCAGTTCTTC	CASSYPSSYNEQFF
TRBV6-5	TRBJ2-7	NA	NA	TGTGCCAGCTATCAGGGAGGACCAACCTACGAGCAGTACTTC	CASYQGGPTYEQYF